This TCR beta chain stems from a study of T cell responses to AZD1222 COVID-19 vaccine (TCRdb year 2021). Describing the broader study: TCR sequencing was performed for more than 230 trial participants, of whom about 200 were given two doses of AZD1222 and some 26 were given two doses of MenACWY control vaccine. Trial participants were enrolled into age subgroups of 18-55, 56-69 and 70-plus years, which contained about 150, 28 and 57 TCR-sequenced participants, respectively. The research as a whole found: A significant rise in spike-specific TCR breadth and depth was observed after two AZD1222 doses relative to day 0 and relative to MenACWY recipients. Reportedly, almost half of the unique spike-specific TCRs recognized epitopes lying outside the regions that are mutated in the B.1.351 and B.1.1.7 variants. Because no day 14 peak-response samples were available, the repertoires could be characterized only after the peak T cell response. The whole spike protein was spanned by vaccine-associated CD4 TCRs, and dominant responses were seen in regions 160-218 and 743-854. Conclusions about previously exposed vaccinees are limited because only six or seven AZD1222 recipients were SARS-CoV-2 seropositive at baseline. In the small 56-69-year group, the increase in depth fell short of significance, most likely because of low power. Most participants were white British and females outnumbered males, and the authors suggested that clonal diversity may have been underestimated.

The time point label, read with the paper, signifies: about 28 days (+/-7) after the second vaccine dose. AZD1222 recipients given second doses at about 4 weeks or at about 12 weeks were pooled, since spike-specific TCR depth and breadth were not found to differ between the two schedules. Vaccinee samples were obtained from the UK trials COV001 and COV002, which included a single-blind randomized controlled phase 2/3 trial of AZD1222 (ChAdOx1 nCoV-19) in healthy adults. Trial participant PBMC samples were collected at day 0 and day 28 after the second dose for TCRbeta chain sequencing. The table lists this clone with a count of one. Its recognized antigen is unknown. The record has no base qualities; no much larger clone is one base away. Its CDR3 holds 13 amino acids, cysteine through phenylalanine. The retained sequence is limited to the CDR3, 39 bases, with the frame set at the first base. CDR1 and CDR2 (WSHSY, SAAADI) derive from the germline V gene. At the junction V is shortened by 7 bases and J by 1 base, with 10 bases in between.

The CDR3 regions of human TCRbeta chains were subjected to immunosequencing. Per the authors' processing: TCRs in the repertoires were compared against a reference library of SARS-CoV-2-specific TCRs that had been generated with the MIRA antigen-specificity platform. Breadth was defined as the fraction of unique TCRs that were SARS-CoV-2-associated, and depth was defined as the fraction of total T cells that were SARS-CoV-2-associated. Using the MIRA data, each spike-specific TCR was mapped to the spike region that the TCR reacts to and placed in a CD4 or CD8 class. Log10-transformed breadth and depth values were compared by one-way ANOVA with Sidak's multiple comparisons tests. Not all clones reach the TCRdb copy of this immuneACCESS table, which keeps in-frame sequences only. Checked studies attribute under half of the gap to unresolved V genes and leave the rest unexplained. The DNA was the basis for D and trimming; V, J and clone size are from that table. The sample table contains 150,000 to 200,000 clones; only one count was recorded for about nine tenths of them. The ten most abundant clones make up roughly 1.2% of the sample.

This TCR came from an adult who received the AZD1222 COVID-19 vaccine. The specimen comprised peripheral blood, sampled 28 days after the second AZD1222 dose. This chain joins TRBV10-2 to TRBJ1-1, with the identity of the D gene unclear. The CDR3 sequence is CASIGRPNTEAFF. The sequenced DNA: TGCGCCAGCATTGGCAGGCCGAACACTGAAGCTTTCTTT.